The rows below give T cell receptor beta chains drawn from one sample of a study of blood T cell repertoires in COVID-19. Data came from immunoSEQ multiplex PCR; TCRdb stores just in-frame clones and leaves some out. This table holds about 240,000 clones, 86% found once. What was sequenced was peripheral blood. The receptors originated from a man older than 75 with acute or convalescent COVID-19. CDR3s include the opening cysteine and the closing phenylalanine or tryptophan. The D gene is left open where the match is weak. Some rows have no size entry. The others give once, few or many, or a class for an expanded clone.

-	TRBJ1-4	TRBV6-1	TRBD1	TGTGCCAGCAGTGAAATGGGACAGGATGAAAAACTGTTTTTT	CASSEMGQDEKLFF
few	TRBJ2-7	TRBV2	-	TGTGCCAGCAGTGGGACTCATTCGGCGGGCGAGCAGTACTTC	CASSGTHSAGEQYF
-	TRBJ2-3	TRBV27	TRBD2	TGTGCCAGCAGTTTAATGGGGAGGGATGGAAATACGCAGTATTTT	CASSLMGRDGNTQYF
-	TRBJ2-7	TRBV6-5	TRBD2	TGTGCCAGCAGTACCGTACCGGGGGGACCCTACGAGCAGTACTTC	CASSTVPGGPYEQYF
-	TRBJ1-1	TRBV2	TRBD1	TGTGCCAGCACGGGGACAGCGAACACTGAAGCTTTCTTT	CASTGTANTEAFF
-	TRBJ2-7	TRBV5-1	TRBD1	TGCGCCAGCAGCAGCGGGACAGGGGTGGGAGAGCAGTACTTC	CASSSGTGVGEQYF
-	TRBJ2-3	TRBV7-2	TRBD2	TGTGCCAGCAGCTACACTAGCGGGGGGCCCTACACAGATACGCAGTATTTT	CASSYTSGGPYTDTQYF
few	TRBJ1-4	TRBV7-2	-	TGTGCCAGCAGACAGGGCGGTTTTGCTAATGAAAAACTGTTTTTT	CASRQGGFANEKLFF
-	TRBJ1-6	TRBV7-2	TRBD1	TGTGCCAGCAGAAAACAGGGGAGCTCCTATAATTCACCCCTCCACTTT	CASRKQGSSYNSPLHF
-	TRBJ1-5	TRBV28	-	TGTGCCAGCAGTTTAACAGTTAATCAGCCCCAGCATTTT	CASSLTVNQPQHF
-	TRBJ2-5	TRBV19	-	TGTGCCAGTAGTATGCCTTCAGGGGGAGGTAAAGAGACCCAGTACTTC	CASSMPSGGGKETQYF
-	TRBJ1-1	TRBV6-6	TRBD1	TGTGCCTGCAGTTACCCCGGACAGGGTGCCACTGAAGCTTTCTTT	CACSYPGQGATEAFF
-	TRBJ1-6	TRBV20-1	TRBD1	TGCAGTGCTAGTGACAGGGGTTCACCCCTCCACTTT	CSASDRGSPLHF
-	TRBJ2-7	TRBV5-1	TRBD2	TGCGCCAGCAGCCCAGGGACTAGCGGGAGTGTGCAGTACTTC	CASSPGTSGSVQYF
-	TRBJ2-2	TRBV7-8	-	TGTGCCAGCAGCTTAGAGCCCAGGGCGGACACCGGGGAGCTGTTTTTT	CASSLEPRADTGELFF
-	TRBJ1-1	TRBV13	-	TGTGCCAGCAGCTTAGCCCACCACTCGGGATTGAACACTGAAGCTTTCTTT	CASSLAHHSGLNTEAFF